This entry lists 19 T cell receptor beta chains sequenced from one sample in a study of blood T cell repertoires in COVID-19. The protocol was immunoSEQ multiplex PCR, while the TCRdb copy is restricted to in-frame clones and leaves out a portion. The table shows about 160,000 clones, with more than 65% occurring only once. The sample consisted of peripheral blood. These receptors were taken from a woman aged 55-75 years with COVID-19, enrolled during active disease.

A single count supports this clone. CDR3 in DNA: TGTGCCAGCAGCTTTGTTTCCCCGGGACAGAGCTCCTACGAGCAGTACTTC. This gives the protein CASSFVSPGQSSYEQYF. The V gene is TRBV7-9, the J gene TRBJ2-7; 7 positions agree with TRBD1. Per germline, CDR1 SEHNR and CDR2 FQNEAQ (reference sequence). The CDR3 extends over 17 amino acids. V shed 3 bases, J shed 0 bases, and the junction held 11 bases outside the gene matches.

The CDR3 region is CASSSTGETQYF. The CDR3 bases are TGTGCCAGCAGTTCCACAGGGGAGACCCAGTACTTC. The chain carries TRBV28 and TRBJ2-5; the D gene is possibly TRBD1 (6 bases). Germline CDR1 and CDR2: MDHEN and SYDVKM. This CDR3 spans 12 amino acids. Trimming took off 4 bases at V and 5 bases at J, with 8 bases between the two ends.

The genes are TRBV29-1 and TRBJ1-1, with D possibly TRBD1 on 6 matching bases. The CDR3 contains 13 residues. Between the trimmed V and J ends, which lost 4 bases and 3 bases, there was a span of 12 bases. CDR1 SQVTM and CDR2 ANQGSEA come from the germline V gene. The DNA of the CDR3 is TGCAGCGTTGCGACAGGCGGGTACACTGAAGCTTTCTTT. This translates into CSVATGGYTEAFF.

Only a few counts were recorded for this clone. V and J are TRBV28 and TRBJ2-2, with 13 bases fitting TRBD2. V lost 3 bases to trimming and J lost 1 base; unmatched junction nucleotides: 14. Germline V CDR1 and CDR2: MDHEN, SYDVKM. The CDR3 runs to 21 residues. DNA for the CDR3: TGTGCCAGCAGTTTCCTGGGACTAGCGGGACGCCCCGAGGGGAACACCGGGGAGCTGTTTTTT. Protein product: CASSFLGLAGRPEGNTGELFF.

This clone was seen a few times. This chain uses TRBV18 with TRBJ1-6; 11 bases fit TRBD1. V was clipped by 5 bases and J by 7 bases; unmatched bases: 4. This CDR3 has 15 amino acids. Germline assignment: CDR1 KGHSH and CDR2 LQKENI. CDR3 DNA sequence: TGTGCCAGCTCAGGACAGGGGGCAACGAATTCACCCCTCCACTTT. Protein product: CASSGQGATNSPLHF.

This rearrangement joins TRBV3-1 (or the pseudogene TRBV3-2) to TRBJ1-5, with D possibly being TRBD1 (6 bases). CDR1 is LGHDT, CDR2 YNNKEL, per germline (reference sequence). V shed 1 base and J shed 3 bases, with 16 bases lying between them. The CDR3 is made up of 17 amino acids. CDR3: CASSQGTGPRVNQPQHF. The CDR3 region has the DNA TGTGCCAGCAGCCAAGGAACAGGGCCCAGGGTCAATCAGCCCCAGCATTTT.

This chain connects TRBV6-1 to TRBJ1-6, with 7 positions matching TRBD1. The length of the CDR3 is 15 residues. The ends lost 1 base at V and 8 bases at J; junction bases unmatched: 5. The germline V gene encodes CDR1 MNHNS and CDR2 SASEGT. CDR3 bases: TGTGCCAGCAGTGAAGATAGGGGGCAATATTCACCCCTCCACTTT. It codes for CASSEDRGQYSPLHF.

V usage is TRBV3-1 (or the pseudogene TRBV3-2) and J usage is TRBJ2-1; 11 positions agree with TRBD2. V was clipped by 1 base and J by 6 bases; unmatched bases: 5. Per the germline V gene, CDR1 is LGHDT and CDR2 is YNNKEL (reference sequence). This CDR3 region has 16 residues. The CDR3: CASSQGELAGVNEQFF. The CDR3 region has the DNA TGTGCCAGCAGCCAAGGGGAACTAGCGGGAGTCAATGAGCAGTTCTTC.

The J gene is TRBJ2-1, the V gene TRBV28; TRBD2 aligns across 8 bases. The CDR3 is 16 amino acids. CDR1 and CDR2 (germline): MDHEN, SYDVKM. The V gene end was trimmed by 5 bases and the J gene end by 5 bases; junction bases not matched to a gene: 11. CDR3 in amino acids: CASSPSPGGPNNEQFF. As DNA, the CDR3 is TGTGCCAGCAGTCCCTCCCCGGGAGGGCCGAACAATGAGCAGTTCTTC.

This clone was observed once. The chain joins TRBV27 to TRBJ2-3; no reliable D call. V was pared by 4 bases and J by 0 bases, with 11 bases between. The CDR3 contains 15 residues. The germline gives CDR1 MNHEY, CDR2 SMNVEV (reference sequence). The CDR3 sequence: CASSSLPSSTDTQYF. In DNA, the CDR3 is TGTGCCAGCAGTTCTCTACCGTCGAGCACAGATACGCAGTATTTT.

This clone was seen repeatedly, ten times or more. For the CDR3, the DNA is TGTGCCAGTATCCCCGGGACAGGGGCTTCTGGGGCCAACGTCCTGACTTTC. Translation gives CASIPGTGASGANVLTF. The genes are TRBV28 and TRBJ2-6; 10 bases are shared with TRBD1. The CDR3 is 17 amino acids. V shed 9 bases, J shed 1 base, and the junction held 9 bases outside the gene matches. Germline-derived CDR1 and CDR2 are MDHEN and SYDVKM.

The chain carries TRBV6-1 and TRBJ1-2, with 7 bases that match TRBD1. J was trimmed by 4 bases and V by 3 bases; bases with no gene match: 5. The CDR3 is 14 residues long. Germline V CDR1 and CDR2: MNHNS, SASEGT. For the CDR3, the DNA is TGTGCCAGCAGTGACCCGGGACAGCCCTATGGCTACACCTTC. Residues: CASSDPGQPYGYTF.

The chain recombines TRBV7-2 with TRBJ2-3; TRBD2 matches at 8 bases. The germline V gene has CDR1 SGHTA and CDR2 FQGNSA. CDR3 size: 16 residues. V lost 5 bases and J lost 1; bases outside the gene matches: 8. CDR3 in amino acids: CASSQAGVSGTDTQYF. DNA of the CDR3: TGTGCCAGCAGCCAAGCGGGAGTCTCCGGCACAGATACGCAGTATTTT.

This chain joins TRBV20-1 and TRBJ2-1; D is possibly TRBD1 (5 bases). The germline gives CDR1 DFQATT, CDR2 SNEGSKA (reference sequence). The CDR3 runs to 15 residues. The V end was cut by 3 bases, the J end by 6 bases, with 18 bases between. Here the CDR3 DNA reads TGCAGTGCTAGTTTCTCAGGGTCAGCGTCCAATGAGCAGTTCTTC. Its translation: CSASFSGSASNEQFF.

The chain recombines TRBV4-1 with TRBJ2-2; a possible D gene is TRBD1 (6 bases). Trimming shortened V by 3 bases and J by 5 bases, and 16 bases separated the two germline ends. Germline V gives CDR1 MGHRA, CDR2 YSYEKL. The CDR3 has 16 amino acids. The CDR3 DNA reads as TGCGCCAGCAGCCAGAATCCGGGACAAAGGACCGGGGAGCTGTTTTTT. It specifies CASSQNPGQRTGELFF.

The chain joins TRBV18 to TRBJ2-6; D is perhaps TRBD2 (5 bases). V was trimmed by 3 bases and J by 0 bases, leaving 12 bases between them. The CDR3 is 17 amino acids. Germline V gene sequence: CDR1 KGHSH, CDR2 LQKENI. The CDR3 DNA reads TGTGCCAGCTCACCCCCGACGGGAAGCTCTGGGGCCAACGTCCTGACTTTC. Its protein is CASSPPTGSSGANVLTF.

J is TRBJ2-1 and V is TRBV7-9; 12 bases are a match to TRBD1. The CDR3 sequence is 17 residues long. V gave up 3 bases and J gave up 8 bases; unmatched junction bases: 11. Germline values: CDR1 SEHNR, CDR2 FQNEAQ (reference sequence). As DNA, the CDR3 is TGTGCCAGCAGCTTTTCTCTGACCGGGACAGGGGGCGATGAGCAGTTCTTC. Amino acids: CASSFSLTGTGGDEQFF.

This chain uses TRBV4-1 with TRBJ2-2; 10 bases match TRBD2. V lost 3 bases to trimming and J lost 3 bases; unmatched junction nucleotides: 13. Germline V gene sequence: CDR1 MGHRA, CDR2 YSYEKL. The CDR3 loop spans 19 amino acids. The CDR3 DNA sequence: TGCGCCAGCAGCCACCCGGGACTAGCGTTTGGGGCGGACACCGGGGAGCTGTTTTTT. Amino acids: CASSHPGLAFGADTGELFF.

The V and J genes are TRBV7-2 and TRBJ1-5, with TRBD1 matching over 8 bases. J gave up 4 bases and V 3 bases, and 2 bases lay outside the gene matches. This CDR3 contains 14 residues. CDR1 is SGHTA and CDR2 is FQGNSA in the germline V gene. CDR3 DNA sequence: TGTGCCAGCAGCTTCGGACAGGGTAATCAGCCCCAGCATTTT. The encoded protein is CASSFGQGNQPQHF.